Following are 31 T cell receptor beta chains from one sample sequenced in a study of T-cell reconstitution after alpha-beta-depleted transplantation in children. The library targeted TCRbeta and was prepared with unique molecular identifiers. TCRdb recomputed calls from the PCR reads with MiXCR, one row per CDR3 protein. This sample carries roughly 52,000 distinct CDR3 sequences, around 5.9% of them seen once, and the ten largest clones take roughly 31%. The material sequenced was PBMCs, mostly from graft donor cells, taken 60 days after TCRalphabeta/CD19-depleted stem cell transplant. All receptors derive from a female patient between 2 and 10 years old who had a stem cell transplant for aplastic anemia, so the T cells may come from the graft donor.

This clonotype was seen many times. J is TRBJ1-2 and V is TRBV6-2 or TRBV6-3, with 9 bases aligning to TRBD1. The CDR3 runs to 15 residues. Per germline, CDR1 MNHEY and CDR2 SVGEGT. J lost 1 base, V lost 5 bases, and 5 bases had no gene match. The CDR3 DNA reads TGTGCCAGCAGTCCGTGGACAGGGGTTAACTATGGCTACACCTTC. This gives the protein CASSPWTGVNYGYTF.

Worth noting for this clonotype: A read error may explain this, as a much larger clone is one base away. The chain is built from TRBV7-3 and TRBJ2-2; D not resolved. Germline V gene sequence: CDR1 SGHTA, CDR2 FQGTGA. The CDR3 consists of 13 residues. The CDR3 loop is CASCLHATGELFF. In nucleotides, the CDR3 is TGTGCCAGCTGCTTACATGCCACCGGGGAGCTGTTTTTT.

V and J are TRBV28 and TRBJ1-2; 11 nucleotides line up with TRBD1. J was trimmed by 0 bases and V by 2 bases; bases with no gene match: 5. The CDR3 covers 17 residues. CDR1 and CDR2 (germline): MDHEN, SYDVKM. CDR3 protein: CASSLRTGGSANYGYTF. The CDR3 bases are TGTGCCAGCAGTTTAAGGACAGGGGGCTCAGCTAACTATGGCTACACCTTC.

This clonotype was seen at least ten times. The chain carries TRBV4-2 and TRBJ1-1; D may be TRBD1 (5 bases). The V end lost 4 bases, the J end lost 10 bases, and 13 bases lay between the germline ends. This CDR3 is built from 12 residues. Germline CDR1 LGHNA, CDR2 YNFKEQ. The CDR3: CASSRDRTLAFF. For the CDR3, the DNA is TGTGCCAGCAGCCGAGACAGAACATTAGCTTTCTTT.

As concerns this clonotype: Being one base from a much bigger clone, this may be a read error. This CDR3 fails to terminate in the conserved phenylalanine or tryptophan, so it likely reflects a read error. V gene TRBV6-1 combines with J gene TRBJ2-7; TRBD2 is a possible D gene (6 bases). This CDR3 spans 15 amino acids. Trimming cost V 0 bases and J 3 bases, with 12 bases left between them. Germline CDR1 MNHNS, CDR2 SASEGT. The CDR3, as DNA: TGTGCCAGCAGTGAAGCCCAGCGGAGGGGCTACGAGCAGTACCTC. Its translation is CASSEAQRRGYEQYL.

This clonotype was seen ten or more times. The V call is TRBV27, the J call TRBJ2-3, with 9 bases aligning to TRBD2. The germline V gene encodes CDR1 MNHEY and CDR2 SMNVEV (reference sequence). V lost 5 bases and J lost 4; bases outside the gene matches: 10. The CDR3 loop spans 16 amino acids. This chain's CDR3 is CASSQTQGLAADTQYF. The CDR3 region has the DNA TGTGCCAGCAGTCAGACTCAGGGACTAGCTGCAGATACGCAGTATTTT.

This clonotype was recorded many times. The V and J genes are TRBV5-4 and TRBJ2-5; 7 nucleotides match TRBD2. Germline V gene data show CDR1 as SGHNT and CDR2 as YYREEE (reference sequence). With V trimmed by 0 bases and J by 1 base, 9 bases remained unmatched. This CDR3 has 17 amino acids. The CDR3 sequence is CASSLGLADGFQETQYF. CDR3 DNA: TGTGCCAGCAGCTTGGGGCTAGCGGACGGCTTCCAAGAGACCCAGTACTTC.

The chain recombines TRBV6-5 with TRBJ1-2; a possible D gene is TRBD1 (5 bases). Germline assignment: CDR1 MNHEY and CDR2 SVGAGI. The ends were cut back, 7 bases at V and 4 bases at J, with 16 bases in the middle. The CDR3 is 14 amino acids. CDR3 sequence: CASTPRGAGYGYTF. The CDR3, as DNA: TGTGCCAGCACCCCACGTGGGGCGGGCTATGGCTACACCTTC.

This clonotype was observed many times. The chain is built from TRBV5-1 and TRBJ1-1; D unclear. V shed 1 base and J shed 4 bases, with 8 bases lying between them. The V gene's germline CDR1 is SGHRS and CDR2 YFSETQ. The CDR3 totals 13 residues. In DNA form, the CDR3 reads TGCGCCAGCAGCTTGATTTCTGTCACTGAAGCTTTCTTT. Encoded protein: CASSLISVTEAFF. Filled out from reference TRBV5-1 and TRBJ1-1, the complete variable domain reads KAGVTQTPRYLIKTRGQQVTLSCSPISGHRSVSWYQQTPGQGLQFLFEYFSETQRNKGNFPGRFSGRQFSNSRSEMNVSTLELGDSALYLCASSLISVTEAFFGQGTRLTVV.

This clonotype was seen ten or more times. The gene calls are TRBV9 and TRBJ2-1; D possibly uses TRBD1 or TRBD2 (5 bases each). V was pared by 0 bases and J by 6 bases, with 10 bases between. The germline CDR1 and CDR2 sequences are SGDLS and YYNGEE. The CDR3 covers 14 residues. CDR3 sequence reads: CASSVAGPSNEQFF. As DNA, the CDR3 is TGTGCCAGCAGCGTAGCGGGGCCTAGCAATGAGCAGTTCTTC. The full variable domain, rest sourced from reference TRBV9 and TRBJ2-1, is DSGVTQTPKHLITATGQRVTLRCSPRSGDLSVYWYQQSLDQGLQFLIQYYNGEERAKGNILERFSAQQFPDLHSELNLSSLELGDSALYFCASSVAGPSNEQFFGPGTRLTVL.

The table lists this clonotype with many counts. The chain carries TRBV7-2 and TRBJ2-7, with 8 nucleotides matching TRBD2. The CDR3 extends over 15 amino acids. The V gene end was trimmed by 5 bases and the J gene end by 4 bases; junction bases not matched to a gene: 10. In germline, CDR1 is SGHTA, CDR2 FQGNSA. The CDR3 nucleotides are TGTGCCAGCAGCCCCGGTAGCGGGGAGCCTTACGAGCAGTACTTC. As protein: CASSPGSGEPYEQYF.

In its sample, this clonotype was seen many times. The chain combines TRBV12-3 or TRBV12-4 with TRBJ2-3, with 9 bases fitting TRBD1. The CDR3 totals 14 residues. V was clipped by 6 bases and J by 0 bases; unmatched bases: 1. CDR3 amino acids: CASRTGGSTDTQYF. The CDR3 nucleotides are TGTGCCAGCAGGACAGGGGGGAGCACAGATACGCAGTATTTT.

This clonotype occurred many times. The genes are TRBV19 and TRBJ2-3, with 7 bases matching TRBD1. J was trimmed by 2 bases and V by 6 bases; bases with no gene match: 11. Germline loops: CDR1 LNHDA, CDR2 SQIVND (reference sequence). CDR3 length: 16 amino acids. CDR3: CASSPGQVPFTDTQYF. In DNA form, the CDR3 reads TGTGCCAGTAGCCCCGGACAGGTTCCCTTCACAGATACGCAGTATTTT.

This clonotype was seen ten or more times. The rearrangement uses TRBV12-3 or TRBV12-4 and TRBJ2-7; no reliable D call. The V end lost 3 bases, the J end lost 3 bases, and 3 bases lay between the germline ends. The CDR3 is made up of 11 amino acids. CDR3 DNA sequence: TGTGCCAGCAGTTTGAACTACGAGCAGTACTTC. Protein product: CASSLNYEQYF.

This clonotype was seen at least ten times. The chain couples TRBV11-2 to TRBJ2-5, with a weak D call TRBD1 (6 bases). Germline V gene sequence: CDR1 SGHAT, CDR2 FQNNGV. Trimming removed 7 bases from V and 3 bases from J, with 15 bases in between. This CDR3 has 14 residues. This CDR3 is CASTFGTPKETQYF. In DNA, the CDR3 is TGTGCCAGCACGTTCGGGACACCTAAAGAGACCCAGTACTTC.

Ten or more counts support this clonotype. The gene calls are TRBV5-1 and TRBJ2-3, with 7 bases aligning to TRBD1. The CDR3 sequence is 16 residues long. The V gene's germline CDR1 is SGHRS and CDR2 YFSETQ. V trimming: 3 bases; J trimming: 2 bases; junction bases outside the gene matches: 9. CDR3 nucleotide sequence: TGCGCCAGCAGCTGGGACACCGGGACAGCCACAGATACGCAGTATTTT. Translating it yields CASSWDTGTATDTQYF.

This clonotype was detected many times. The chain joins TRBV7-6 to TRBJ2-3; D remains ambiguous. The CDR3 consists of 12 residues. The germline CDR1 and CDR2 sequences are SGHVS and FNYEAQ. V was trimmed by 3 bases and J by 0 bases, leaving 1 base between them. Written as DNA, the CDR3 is TGTGCCAGCAGCTTCAGCACAGATACGCAGTATTTT. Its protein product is CASSFSTDTQYF.

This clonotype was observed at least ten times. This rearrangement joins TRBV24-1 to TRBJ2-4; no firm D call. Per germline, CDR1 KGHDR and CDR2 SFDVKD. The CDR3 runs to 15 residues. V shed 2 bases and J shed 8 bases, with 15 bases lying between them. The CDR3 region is CATSDSRSILDIQYF. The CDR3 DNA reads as TGTGCCACCAGTGATTCCCGTTCGATCCTGGACATTCAGTACTTC.

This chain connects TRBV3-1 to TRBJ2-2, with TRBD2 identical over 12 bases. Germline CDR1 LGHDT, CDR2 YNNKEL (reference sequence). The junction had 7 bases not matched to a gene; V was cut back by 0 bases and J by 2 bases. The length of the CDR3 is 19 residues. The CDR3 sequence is CASSQELAGGLANTGELFF. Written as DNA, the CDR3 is TGTGCCAGCAGCCAAGAGCTAGCGGGGGGGCTAGCTAACACCGGGGAGCTGTTTTTT. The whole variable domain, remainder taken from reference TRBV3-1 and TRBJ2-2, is DTAVSQTPKYLVTQMGNDKSIKCEQNLGHDTMYWYKQDSKKFLKIMFSYNNKELIINETVPNRFSPKSPDKAHLNLHINSLELGDSAVYFCASSQELAGGLANTGELFFGEGSRLTVL.

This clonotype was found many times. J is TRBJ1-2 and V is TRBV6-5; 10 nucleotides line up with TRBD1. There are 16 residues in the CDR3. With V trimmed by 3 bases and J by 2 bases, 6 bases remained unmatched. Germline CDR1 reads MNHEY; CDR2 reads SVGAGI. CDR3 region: CASSYEVGQGNYGYTF. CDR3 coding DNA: TGTGCCAGCAGTTATGAGGTGGGACAGGGGAACTATGGCTACACCTTC.

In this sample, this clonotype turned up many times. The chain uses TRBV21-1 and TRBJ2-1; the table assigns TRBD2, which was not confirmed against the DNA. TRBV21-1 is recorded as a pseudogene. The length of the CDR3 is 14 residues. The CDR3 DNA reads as TGTGCCAGCAGCAACGGACTAGTTGACAATGAGCAGTTCTTC. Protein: CASSNGLVDNEQFF.

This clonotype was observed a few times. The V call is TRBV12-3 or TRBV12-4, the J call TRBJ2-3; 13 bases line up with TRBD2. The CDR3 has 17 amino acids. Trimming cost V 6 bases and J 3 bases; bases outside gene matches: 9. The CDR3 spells CASSPLAGGPSTDTQYF. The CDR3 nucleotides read TGTGCCAGCAGCCCACTAGCGGGAGGGCCCTCGACAGATACGCAGTATTTT.

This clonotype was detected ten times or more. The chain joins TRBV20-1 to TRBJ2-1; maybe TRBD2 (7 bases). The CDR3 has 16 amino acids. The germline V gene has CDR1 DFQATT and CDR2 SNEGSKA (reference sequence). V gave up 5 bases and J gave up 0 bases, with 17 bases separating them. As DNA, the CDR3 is TGCAGTGCTGAGGGAGGGGGGGCGAGCTCCTACAATGAGCAGTTCTTC. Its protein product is CSAEGGGASSYNEQFF.

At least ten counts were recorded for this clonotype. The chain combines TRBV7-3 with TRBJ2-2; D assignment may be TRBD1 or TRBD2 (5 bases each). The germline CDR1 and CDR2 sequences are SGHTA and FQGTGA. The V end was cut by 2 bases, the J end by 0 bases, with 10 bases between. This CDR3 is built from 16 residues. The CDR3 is CASSLQGRSNTGELFF. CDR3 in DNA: TGTGCCAGCAGCTTACAGGGACGGTCGAACACCGGGGAGCTGTTTTTT. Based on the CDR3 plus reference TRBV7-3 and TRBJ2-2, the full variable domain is GAGVSQTPSNKVTEKGKYVELRCDPISGHTALYWYRQSLGQGPEFLIYFQGTGAADDSGLPNDRFFAVRPEGSVSTLKIQRTERGDSAVYLCASSLQGRSNTGELFFGEGSRLTVL.

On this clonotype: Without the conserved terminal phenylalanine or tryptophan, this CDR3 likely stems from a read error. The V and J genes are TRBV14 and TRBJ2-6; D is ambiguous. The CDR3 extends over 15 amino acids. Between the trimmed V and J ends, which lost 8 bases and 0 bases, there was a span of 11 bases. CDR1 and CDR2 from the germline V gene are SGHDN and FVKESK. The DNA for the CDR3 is TGTGCCAGCGCCAGCAGAAGCTCTGGGGCCAACGTCCTGACTTAT. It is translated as CASASRSSGANVLTY.

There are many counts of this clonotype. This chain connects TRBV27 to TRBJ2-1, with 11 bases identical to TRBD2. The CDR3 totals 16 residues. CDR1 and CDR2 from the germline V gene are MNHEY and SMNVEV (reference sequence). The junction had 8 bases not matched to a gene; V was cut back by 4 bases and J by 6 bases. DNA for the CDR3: TGTGCCAGCAGTTCCCCCGGACTAGCGGGCCGCAATGAGCAGTTCTTC. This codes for CASSSPGLAGRNEQFF.

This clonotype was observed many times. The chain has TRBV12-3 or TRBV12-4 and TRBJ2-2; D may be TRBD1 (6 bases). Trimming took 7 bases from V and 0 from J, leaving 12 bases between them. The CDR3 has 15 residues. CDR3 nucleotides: TGTGCCAGCATCCTGACAGGATCGAACACCGGGGAGCTGTTTTTT. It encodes CASILTGSNTGELFF.

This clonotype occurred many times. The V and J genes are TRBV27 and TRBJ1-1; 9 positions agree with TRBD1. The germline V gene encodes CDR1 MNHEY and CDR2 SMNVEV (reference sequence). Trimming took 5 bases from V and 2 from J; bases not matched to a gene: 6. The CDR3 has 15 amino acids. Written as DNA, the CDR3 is TGTGCCAGCAGTACACAGGGGGCGGGTAACACTGAAGCTTTCTTT. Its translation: CASSTQGAGNTEAFF.

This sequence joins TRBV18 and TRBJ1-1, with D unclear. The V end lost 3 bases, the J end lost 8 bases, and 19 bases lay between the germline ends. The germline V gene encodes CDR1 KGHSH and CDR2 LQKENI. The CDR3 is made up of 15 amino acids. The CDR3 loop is CASSPLETVTPEAFF. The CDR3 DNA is TGTGCCAGCTCACCGCTCGAAACCGTAACGCCCGAAGCTTTCTTT.

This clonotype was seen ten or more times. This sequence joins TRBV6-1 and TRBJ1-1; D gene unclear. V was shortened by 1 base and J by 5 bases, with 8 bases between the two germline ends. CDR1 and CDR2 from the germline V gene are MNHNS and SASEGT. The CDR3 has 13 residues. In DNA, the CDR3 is TGTGCCAGCAGTGAAGACGTGCGGACTGAAGCTTTCTTT. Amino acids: CASSEDVRTEAFF.

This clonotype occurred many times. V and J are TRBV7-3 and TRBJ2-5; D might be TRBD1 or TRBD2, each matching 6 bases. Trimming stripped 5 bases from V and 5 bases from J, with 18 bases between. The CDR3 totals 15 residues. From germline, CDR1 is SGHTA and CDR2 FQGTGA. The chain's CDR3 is CASSNIGGQKETQYF. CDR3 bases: TGTGCCAGCAGCAATATTGGGGGGCAGAAGGAGACCCAGTACTTC.